The 10 T cell receptor beta chains below were found in one sample sequenced in a study of T-cell memory formation after mild COVID-19. TCRdb reprocessed the 5' RACE reads with MiXCR, giving one entry per CDR3 protein. Of roughly 300,000 distinct CDR3 sequences in the sample, less than 9.5% were seen once. Sequencing was performed on PBMCs or a T cell subset sorted from them (not recorded which). All receptors come from a man younger than 35 who had mild COVID-19 (a few samples of this study predate the infection). Cell type and time point are not known.

This clonotype was observed at least ten times. This chain connects TRBV5-5 to TRBJ2-5, with 9 bases aligning to TRBD1. CDR1 SGHKS and CDR2 YYEKEE come from the germline V gene (reference sequence). Trimming cost V 2 bases and J 5 bases; bases outside gene matches: 10. The CDR3 covers 16 residues. The chain's CDR3 is CASSLNRGHDEETQYF. CDR3 DNA: TGTGCCAGCAGCTTAAACAGGGGGCACGATGAGGAGACCCAGTACTTC.

This clonotype has a count of ten or more. The chain couples TRBV20-1 to TRBJ1-2, with 7 bases aligning to TRBD1. CDR1 and CDR2 (germline): DFQATT, SNEGSKA (reference sequence). The V segment lost 5 bases and the J segment 4 bases; nucleotides outside the gene matches: 10. The CDR3 loop spans 14 amino acids. The CDR3 sequence is CSASTGTVTYGYTF. In DNA, the CDR3 is TGCAGTGCTTCAACCGGGACAGTTACCTATGGCTACACCTTC.

As for this clonotype: The junction departs from germline at one end; a sequencing error may be responsible. The chain is built from TRBV7-6 and TRBJ2-1; 10 positions agree with TRBD2. CDR3 length equals 14 residues. Looked up from germline, CDR1 is SGHVS and CDR2 is FNYEAQ. CDR3 DNA: TGTGCCAGCAGTTTAGGACTAGCGGTGAATGAGCAGTTCTTC. This translates into CASSLGLAVNEQFF.

This clonotype was picked up a small number of times. In DNA form, the CDR3 reads TGTGCCAGCAGCTTAGAGCCGCGGGTGAAATCACCCCTCCACTTT. It codes for CASSLEPRVKSPLHF. The chain employs TRBV7-6 and TRBJ1-6; D remains ambiguous. The CDR3 runs to 15 residues. In germline, CDR1 is SGHVS, CDR2 FNYEAQ. The germline V and J ends were trimmed by 1 base and 10 bases, with 14 bases remaining between them.

This clonotype was seen a handful of times. The chain has TRBV9 and TRBJ2-3; 12 positions agree with TRBD2. This CDR3 is 15 amino acids long. The V segment lost 4 bases and the J segment 4 bases; nucleotides outside the gene matches: 4. Looked up from germline, CDR1 is SGDLS and CDR2 is YYNGEE. The DNA of the CDR3 is TGTGCCAGCAGCTTGACTAGCGGGGGTCCAGATACGCAGTATTTT. The encoded protein is CASSLTSGGPDTQYF.

This CDR3 reads CASSLNFDTEAFF. In nucleotides, the CDR3 is TGTGCCAGCAGCTTAAACTTTGACACTGAAGCTTTCTTT. The gene calls are TRBV7-2 and TRBJ1-1; no firm D call. CDR3 length: 13 residues. The germline V gene has CDR1 SGHTA and CDR2 FQGNSA. The V end lost 2 bases, the J end lost 3 bases, and 7 bases lay between the germline ends.

This clonotype was counted between two and nine times. The V call is TRBV5-1, the J call TRBJ1-1, with D hard to call. The germline V gene has CDR1 SGHRS and CDR2 YFSETQ. CDR3 length equals 14 residues. Trimming shortened V by 5 bases and J by 3 bases, and 14 bases separated the two germline ends. CDR3 in DNA: TGCGCCAGCAGGGATGGGGTGGAGGACACTGAAGCTTTCTTT. Translation: CASRDGVEDTEAFF.

This clonotype was seen at least ten times. The chain is built from TRBV12-3 or TRBV12-4 and TRBJ2-3; D not certain. The CDR3 consists of 13 residues. V was shortened by 3 bases and J by 0 bases, with 4 bases between the two germline ends. Here the CDR3 DNA reads TGTGCCAGCAGTTTCTGGAGCACAGATACGCAGTATTTT. Translated: CASSFWSTDTQYF.

This clonotype was seen a few times. The chain employs TRBV25-1 and TRBJ2-5; D call uncertain. The V end was cut by 6 bases, the J end by 0 bases, with 11 bases between. This CDR3 is 14 amino acids long. The germline CDR1 and CDR2 sequences are MGHDK and SYGVNS. CDR3 nucleotides: TGTGCCAGCAGCACCAAGATGAACCAAGAGACCCAGTACTTC. Its protein product is CASSTKMNQETQYF.

The chain is built from TRBV6-6 and TRBJ2-7; the D gene is possibly TRBD1 (6 bases). Per germline, CDR1 MNHNY and CDR2 SVGAGI (reference sequence). This CDR3 region has 13 residues. Trimming stripped 5 bases from V and 2 bases from J, with 10 bases between. CDR3 loop: CASSRTVAYEQYF. CDR3 DNA sequence: TGTGCCAGCAGTAGGACAGTAGCCTACGAGCAGTACTTC.